These 30 T cell receptor beta chains share one sample of origin, sequenced in a study of cytomegalovirus exposure and HLA in healthy donors. Amplification used 60 Vbeta primers and 13 Jbeta primers. Repertoires were generated with immunoSEQ multiplex PCR, while TCRdb's copy carries only in-frame clones and drops some. This sample carries tens of thousands of clones, with 1.5% to 2% going to the ten biggest clones. Sequencing was performed on PBMCs. The origin of the receptors is a woman aged 40 to 50 in good health and CMV-seropositive.

The gene calls are TRBV5-1 and TRBJ2-1; D unresolved. Germline CDR1 and CDR2: SGHRS and YFSETQ. This CDR3 region has 17 residues. V was shortened by 1 base and J by 0 bases, with 14 bases between the two germline ends. Written as DNA, the CDR3 is TGCGCCAGCAGCTTGTTCTGGCTCCTCAGCTCCTACAATGAGCAGTTCTTC. Translation gives CASSLFWLLSSYNEQFF.

This clone registers medium-sized (0.01 to 0.1%) by frequency. The chain is built from TRBV5-1 and TRBJ1-1, with D perhaps matching TRBD1 (6 bases). In germline, CDR1 is SGHRS, CDR2 YFSETQ. The ends were cut back, 2 bases at V and 5 bases at J, with 13 bases in the middle. The CDR3 totals 14 residues. The CDR3 DNA reads as TGCGCCAGCAGCTTCAGGACAGTCTCGACTGAAGCTTTCTTT. Translation gives CASSFRTVSTEAFF.

Here the CDR3 reads CASSRQGQADTEAFF. The CDR3 region has the DNA TGTGCCAGCAGTCGCCAGGGACAGGCAGACACTGAAGCTTTCTTT. The rearrangement uses TRBV6-6 and TRBJ1-1, with 8 bases identical to TRBD1. The germline gives CDR1 MNHNY, CDR2 SVGAGI (reference sequence). The length of the CDR3 is 15 residues. The V and J ends lost 5 bases and 3 bases, in that order; junction bases with no gene match: 8.

The chain is built from TRBV19 and TRBJ1-4; 9 bases map to TRBD1. CDR1 LNHDA and CDR2 SQIVND come from the germline V gene (reference sequence). Trimming took 5 bases from V and 11 from J; bases not matched to a gene: 9. The CDR3 has 14 amino acids. In DNA form, the CDR3 reads TGTGCCAGTAGTGTACAGGGGGCGCTTGAGAAACTGTTTTTT. The encoded protein is CASSVQGALEKLFF. The complete variable domain, with remaining parts taken from reference TRBV19 and TRBJ1-4, reads DGGITQSPKYLFRKEGQNVTLSCEQNLNHDAMYWYRQDPGQGLRLIYYSQIVNDFQKGDIAEGYSVSREKKESFPLTVTSAQKNPTAFYLCASSVQGALEKLFFGSGTQLSVL.

The chain recombines TRBV4-2 with TRBJ1-6, with D maybe TRBD1 (6 bases). V was trimmed by 0 bases and J by 8 bases, leaving 14 bases between them. Germline V lookup: CDR1 LGHNA, CDR2 YNFKEQ. This CDR3 comprises 16 residues. The CDR3 loop is CASSQEVGARDSPLHF. The CDR3 DNA reads TGTGCCAGCAGCCAAGAGGTGGGGGCACGAGATTCACCCCTCCACTTT.

This chain connects TRBV10-2 to TRBJ2-1; TRBD2 matches at 12 bases. CDR1 WSHSY and CDR2 SAAADI come from the germline V gene. With V trimmed by 6 bases and J by 7 bases, 7 bases remained unmatched. This CDR3 contains 15 residues. The CDR3 DNA follows: TGCGCCAGCAGACTAGCGGGAGGAGAGGGGAATGAGCAGTTCTTC. This encodes CASRLAGGEGNEQFF.

This chain joins TRBV4-1 and TRBJ2-3; 10 nucleotides line up with TRBD2. Trimming at V came to 3 bases and at J to 2 bases, leaving 2 bases not matched to a gene. The V gene's germline CDR1 is MGHRA and CDR2 YSYEKL. The CDR3 is made up of 15 amino acids. The CDR3 protein is CASSQLAGDTDTQYF. The CDR3 nucleotides are TGCGCCAGCAGCCAGCTAGCGGGGGACACAGATACGCAGTATTTT.

The chain joins TRBV5-5 to TRBJ1-1; TRBD1 aligns across 8 bases. The CDR3 spans 18 residues. After removal of 3 bases from V and 0 bases from J, the junction contained 13 bases not matched to a gene. Germline values: CDR1 SGHKS, CDR2 YYEKEE (reference sequence). The CDR3 loop reads CASSSTPGTGWLNTEAFF. In DNA, the CDR3 is TGTGCCAGCAGCTCGACCCCCGGGACAGGTTGGTTGAACACTGAAGCTTTCTTT.

The J gene is TRBJ1-2, the V gene TRBV6-5; 8 bases agree with TRBD1. The V gene's germline CDR1 is MNHEY and CDR2 SVGAGI. The junction had 7 bases not matched to a gene; V was cut back by 0 bases and J by 4 bases. The CDR3 spans 16 residues. The chain's CDR3 is CASSYSSGQVPYGYTF. The CDR3 bases are TGTGCCAGCAGTTACTCCTCGGGACAGGTGCCCTATGGCTACACCTTC.

The genes are TRBV7-6 and TRBJ1-3, with TRBD1 as a possible D gene (6 bases). V gave up 1 base and J gave up 7 bases, with 11 bases separating them. Germline V CDR1 and CDR2: SGHVS, FNYEAQ. The CDR3 length is 14 residues. The CDR3 region is CASSLESQGNTIYF. The CDR3 nucleotides read TGTGCCAGCAGCTTAGAGAGCCAGGGGAACACCATATATTTT. Full variable domain (rest looked up from reference TRBV7-6 and TRBJ1-3): GAGVSQSPRYKVTKRGQDVALRCDPISGHVSLYWYRQALGQGPEFLTYFNYEAQQDKSGLPNDRFSAERPEGSISTLTIQRTEQRDSAMYRCASSLESQGNTIYFGEGSWLTVV.

The chain uses TRBV7-2 and TRBJ2-7, with 8 bases identical to TRBD1. From germline, CDR1 is SGHTA and CDR2 FQGNSA. V was clipped by 2 bases and J by 3 bases; unmatched bases: 15. The CDR3 totals 18 residues. This CDR3 is CASSLFFMFGQGNYEQYF. The CDR3 region has the DNA TGTGCCAGCAGCTTATTTTTTATGTTCGGACAGGGAAACTACGAGCAGTACTTC.

The genes are TRBV9 and TRBJ2-1, with 9 positions matching TRBD2. V lost 3 bases, J lost 11 bases, and 9 bases stayed unmatched. CDR1 and CDR2 from the germline V gene are SGDLS and YYNGEE. This CDR3 is 14 amino acids long. The CDR3 DNA reads as TGTGCCAGCAGCGGAGGGTCTAGCGGGAATCAGCAGTTCTTC. Translated: CASSGGSSGNQQFF.

The chain links TRBV19 to TRBJ2-3, with TRBD1 identical over 10 bases. CDR1 and CDR2 from the germline V gene are LNHDA and SQIVND (reference sequence). V shed 5 bases, J shed 1 base, and the junction held 6 bases outside the gene matches. This CDR3 contains 16 residues. This CDR3 is CASSSPGTGGTDTQYF. CDR3 nucleotides: TGTGCCAGTAGTTCCCCCGGGACAGGGGGCACAGATACGCAGTATTTT.

The V and J genes are TRBV19 and TRBJ1-6; TRBD1 matches at 10 bases. The length of the CDR3 is 16 residues. V lost 6 bases to trimming and J lost 9 bases; unmatched junction nucleotides: 11. Germline V gene sequence: CDR1 LNHDA, CDR2 SQIVND (reference sequence). The CDR3 DNA reads as TGTGCCAGTAGGGGACAGGGGTCTCCGAGAGGTTCACCCCTCCACTTT. Translating it yields CASRGQGSPRGSPLHF.

The V call is TRBV7-9, the J call TRBJ2-7; 9 bases are a match to TRBD2. Germline lookup yields CDR1 SEHNR and CDR2 FQNEAQ (reference sequence). The CDR3 runs to 15 residues. J lost 4 bases, V lost 7 bases, and 11 bases had no gene match. DNA for the CDR3: TGTGCCAGCATCCCGTCTGGTCTAGCGGGATACGAGCAGTACTTC. It is translated as CASIPSGLAGYEQYF.

The V call is TRBV2, the J call TRBJ2-5; D unclear. CDR3 length: 11 residues. V shed 7 bases and J shed 1 base, with 4 bases lying between them. The germline V gene has CDR1 SNHLY and CDR2 FYNNEI. The chain's CDR3 is CASTLQETQYF. CDR3 coding DNA: TGTGCCAGCACCCTCCAAGAGACCCAGTACTTC. Full variable domain (missing parts from reference TRBV2 and TRBJ2-5): EPEVTQTPSHQVTQMGQEVILRCVPISNHLYFYWYRQILGQKVEFLVSFYNNEISEKSEIFDDQFSVERPDGSNFTLKIRSTKLEDSAMYFCASTLQETQYFGPGTRLLVL.

V is TRBV4-1 and J is TRBJ2-7, with 9 nucleotides matching TRBD2. This CDR3 has 15 residues. Germline trimming cut 4 bases from V and 4 bases from J; bases unmatched to any gene: 8. Germline CDR1 is MGHRA and CDR2 is YSYEKL. CDR3 DNA: TGCGCCAGCAGCCTACAACTAGCGGGTGGATACGAGCAGTACTTC. Translation gives CASSLQLAGGYEQYF.

V usage is TRBV18 and J usage is TRBJ2-3, with TRBD2 identical over 8 bases. There are 17 residues in the CDR3. Germline values: CDR1 KGHSH, CDR2 LQKENI. J gave up 2 bases and V 2 bases, and 9 bases lay outside the gene matches. The CDR3, as DNA: TGTGCCAGCTCACCAAAGCCTAGCGGGTTCTCCACAGATACGCAGTATTTT. Translating gives CASSPKPSGFSTDTQYF.

This chain uses TRBV6-5 with TRBJ1-5; 9 nucleotides agree with TRBD1. CDR3 length: 13 residues. Germline assignment: CDR1 MNHEY and CDR2 SVGAGI. V lost 8 bases to trimming and J lost 7 bases; unmatched junction nucleotides: 6. CDR3 DNA: TGTGCCAGCCAGGACAGGGGTGGCCAGCCCCAGCATTTT. It yields the protein CASQDRGGQPQHF.

The V gene is TRBV6-5, the J gene TRBJ1-5; D remains unclear. V lost 6 bases and J lost 0, with 6 bases in between. The CDR3 has 13 amino acids. CDR1 and CDR2 (germline): MNHEY, SVGAGI. The CDR3 loop reads CASSSYSNQPQHF. In nucleotides, the CDR3 is TGTGCCAGCAGCAGTTATAGCAATCAGCCCCAGCATTTT.

DNA for the CDR3: TGCGCCAGCAGCTTGGAGGGGTTAACATTCGAAAAACTGTTTTTT. Protein sequence: CASSLEGLTFEKLFF. J is TRBJ1-4 and V is TRBV5-1, with D maybe TRBD1 (5 bases). V lost 0 bases, J lost 8 bases, and 14 bases lay in between. CDR3 length equals 15 residues. Germline loops: CDR1 SGHRS, CDR2 YFSETQ. Complete variable domain (other parts from reference TRBV5-1 and TRBJ1-4): KAGVTQTPRYLIKTRGQQVTLSCSPISGHRSVSWYQQTPGQGLQFLFEYFSETQRNKGNFPGRFSGRQFSNSRSEMNVSTLELGDSALYLCASSLEGLTFEKLFFGSGTQLSVL.

The chain uses TRBV12-5 and TRBJ2-2, with D hard to call. Germline CDR1 and CDR2: LGHNT and FRNRAP. Trimming stripped 10 bases from V and 2 bases from J, with 8 bases between. The CDR3 is 12 amino acids. CDR3 amino acids: CATSINTGELFF. CDR3 nucleotide sequence: TGTGCTACCTCTATTAACACCGGGGAGCTGTTTTTT.

This chain joins TRBV29-1 and TRBJ2-5; tentative D call: TRBD2 (6 bases). Trimming removed 3 bases at V and 3 bases at J, with 8 bases between. The germline CDR1 and CDR2 sequences are SQVTM and ANQGSEA. This CDR3 comprises 12 residues. The CDR3 nucleotides read TGCAGCGTTGATTCGGGAGAAGAGACCCAGTACTTC. Its protein product is CSVDSGEETQYF.

This chain joins TRBV29-1 and TRBJ2-1; 9 nucleotides agree with TRBD2. The J segment lost 5 bases and the V segment lost 2 bases, leaving 7 bases of the junction unmatched. The CDR3 spans 15 residues. From germline, CDR1 is SQVTM and CDR2 ANQGSEA. The CDR3 is CSVELREGGDNEQFF. The CDR3 DNA reads as TGCAGCGTTGAACTGCGGGAGGGGGGGGACAATGAGCAGTTCTTC.

This sequence joins TRBV11-3 and TRBJ2-5; tentative D call: TRBD2 (5 bases). The CDR3 spans 13 residues. Per the germline V gene, CDR1 is SGHNT and CDR2 is YENEEA. The V end lost 3 bases, the J end lost 5 bases, and 10 bases lay between the germline ends. Here the CDR3 DNA reads TGTGCCAGCAGCTTGCGGGTTTGGGAGACCCAGTACTTC. Residues: CASSLRVWETQYF.

The rearrangement uses TRBV7-2 and TRBJ2-2, with 8 bases lining up with TRBD1. The length of the CDR3 is 16 residues. Germline CDR1 SGHTA, CDR2 FQGNSA. The V gene end was trimmed by 6 bases and the J gene end by 4 bases; junction bases not matched to a gene: 10. The CDR3 loop is CASRNAGGGGTGELFF. CDR3 in DNA: TGTGCCAGCAGAAACGCAGGGGGCGGAGGCACCGGGGAGCTGTTTTTT.

This rearrangement joins TRBV5-1 to TRBJ1-1, with D uncertain. CDR3 length equals 14 residues. Deletions cut 1 base from V and 5 bases from J, with 12 bases between. The germline V gene encodes CDR1 SGHRS and CDR2 YFSETQ. The CDR3 DNA is TGCGCCAGCAGCTTGCCGAACCCGAGAACTGAAGCTTTCTTT. It translates to CASSLPNPRTEAFF.

The chain couples TRBV9 to TRBJ1-2; 7 nucleotides match TRBD1. Per the germline V gene, CDR1 is SGDLS and CDR2 is YYNGEE. Germline trimming cut 4 bases from V and 4 bases from J; bases unmatched to any gene: 4. CDR3 length: 13 residues. The CDR3 bases are TGTGCCAGCAGCTTTCAGGGGGGCTATGGCTACACCTTC. Its protein product is CASSFQGGYGYTF.

The chain is built from TRBV30 and TRBJ2-1; 7 positions agree with TRBD1. V shed 1 base, J shed 6 bases, and the junction held 9 bases outside the gene matches. Germline loops: CDR1 GTSNPN, CDR2 SVGIG (reference sequence). The CDR3 spans 15 residues. The CDR3 spells CAWSEGAPKGNEQFF. As DNA, the CDR3 is TGTGCCTGGAGTGAGGGGGCGCCGAAGGGCAATGAGCAGTTCTTC.

CDR3 sequence: CASSQDAGGPPYNEQFF. The CDR3 nucleotides read TGTGCCAGCAGCCAAGACGCGGGAGGGCCCCCCTACAATGAGCAGTTCTTC. The rearrangement links TRBV4-2 to TRBJ2-1; 9 nucleotides line up with TRBD2. The CDR3 is made up of 17 amino acids. Germline CDR1 reads LGHNA; CDR2 reads YNFKEQ. Losses at the gene ends were 0 bases for V and 2 bases for J; bases not matched to a gene: 5.